This TCR beta chain is from a study of long-term antiretroviral therapy in people with HIV. Study-level findings and limits: Post-ART diversity increased but stayed below transplant donor controls. The ART regimens used between the mid-2000s and the late 2010s may be less effective than current ones. Repertoires looked antigen-experienced, with only a slight naive shift after ART.

immunoSEQ v3.0 was run at survey level. Sequencing set out to capture about 40,000-50,000 T-cell genomes per sample. TCRdb's copy holds only in-frame clones and misses some; the assay was immunoSEQ multiplex PCR. The sample carries about 34,000 clones, approximately 81% recorded once. To note about this clone: Its specificity is unknown.

Trimming stripped 8 bases from V and 2 bases from J, with 17 bases between. The CDR3 is made up of 15 amino acids. In germline, CDR1 is SGHRS, CDR2 YFSETQ. The sample consisted of unsorted PBMCs, taken just under 2.9 years before starting antiretroviral therapy. This chain joins TRBV5-1 and TRBJ2-1; the D is unclear. This TCR came from a woman aged 25 to 45 with HIV. CDR3: CASGQDPSPYNEQFF. The DNA of the CDR3 is TGCGCCAGTGGGCAGGATCCCTCGCCCTACAATGAGCAGTTCTTC.